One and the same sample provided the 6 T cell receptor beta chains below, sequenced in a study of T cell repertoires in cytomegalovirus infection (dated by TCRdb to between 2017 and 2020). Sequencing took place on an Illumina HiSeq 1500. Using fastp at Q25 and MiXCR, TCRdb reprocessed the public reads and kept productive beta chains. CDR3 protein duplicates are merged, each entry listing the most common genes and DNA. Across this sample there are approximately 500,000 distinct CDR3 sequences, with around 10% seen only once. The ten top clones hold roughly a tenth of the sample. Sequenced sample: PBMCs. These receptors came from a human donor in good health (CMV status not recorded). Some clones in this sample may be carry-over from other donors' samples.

The DNA for the CDR3 is TGTGCCAGTAGTGAGGGACTAGCGAACAACAATGAGCAGTTCTTC. Translation gives CASSEGLANNNEQFF. The J gene is TRBJ2-1, the V gene TRBV19; 10 bases are shared with TRBD2. The V gene end was trimmed by 5 bases and the J gene end by 5 bases; junction bases not matched to a gene: 6. Germline lookup yields CDR1 LNHDA and CDR2 SQIVND (reference sequence). This CDR3 spans 15 amino acids.

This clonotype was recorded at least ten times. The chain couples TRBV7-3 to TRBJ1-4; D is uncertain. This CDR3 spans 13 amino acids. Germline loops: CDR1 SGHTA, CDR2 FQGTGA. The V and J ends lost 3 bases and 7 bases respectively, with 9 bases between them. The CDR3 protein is CASSFRMGEKLFF. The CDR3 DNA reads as TGTGCCAGCAGCTTCAGGATGGGTGAAAAACTGTTTTTT.

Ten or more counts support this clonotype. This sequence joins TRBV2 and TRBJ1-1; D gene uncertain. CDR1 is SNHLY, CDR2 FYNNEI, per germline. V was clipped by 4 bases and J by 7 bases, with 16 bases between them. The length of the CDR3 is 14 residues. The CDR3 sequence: CASSGQLRSGEAFF. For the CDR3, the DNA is TGTGCCAGCAGTGGTCAGCTGCGATCTGGTGAAGCTTTCTTT.

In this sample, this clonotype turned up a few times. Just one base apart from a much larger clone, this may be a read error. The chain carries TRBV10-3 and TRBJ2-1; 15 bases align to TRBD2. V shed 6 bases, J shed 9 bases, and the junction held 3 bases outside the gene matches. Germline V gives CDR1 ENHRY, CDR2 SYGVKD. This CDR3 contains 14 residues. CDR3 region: CAISGTSGRSEQFF. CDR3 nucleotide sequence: TGTGCCATCAGCGGGACTAGCGGGAGGAGTGAGCAGTTCTTC.

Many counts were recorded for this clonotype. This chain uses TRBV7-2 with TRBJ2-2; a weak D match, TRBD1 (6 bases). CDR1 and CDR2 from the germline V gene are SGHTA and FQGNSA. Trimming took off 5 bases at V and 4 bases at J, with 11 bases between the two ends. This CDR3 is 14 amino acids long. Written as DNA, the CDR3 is TGTGCCAGCAGCGAAAACAGGGTCACCGGGGAGCTGTTTTTT. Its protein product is CASSENRVTGELFF.

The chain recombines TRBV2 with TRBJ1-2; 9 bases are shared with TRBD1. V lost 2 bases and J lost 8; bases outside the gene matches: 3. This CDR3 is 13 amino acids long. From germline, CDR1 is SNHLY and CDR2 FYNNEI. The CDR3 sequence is CASSESDRGGYTF. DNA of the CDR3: TGTGCCAGCAGTGAAAGTGACAGGGGGGGCTACACCTTC.